This TCR beta chain is from a study of cytomegalovirus exposure and HLA in healthy donors. Study at large: As released early, the data held around 80 million unique TCRs from HLA-typed donors.

The CDR3 spans 16 residues. The V end was cut by 2 bases, the J end by 4 bases, with 12 bases between. Germline CDR1 reads MGHRA; CDR2 reads YSYEKL. Donors in the study were healthy people who gave bone marrow. Points from the study as a whole: Researchers reported in a later analysis that common viral pathogens appeared linked to several top clusters. Per published accounts, TCR beta sequences correctly predicted the HLA-A and HLA-B alleles of most subjects.

Note on this clone: Antigen unknown.

PCR amplification relied on 60 Vbeta primers (plus 13 Jbeta primers). TCRdb keeps only in-frame clones here, not all; method: immunoSEQ multiplex PCR. The data show around 130,000 clones, with under 85% seen just once and 4.5% to 6% held by the top ten. The sequencing sample was made of PBMCs. V gene TRBV4-1 combines with J gene TRBJ2-6, with D tentatively TRBD1 (5 bases). The receptor comes from a man aged 18 to 30 in good health and CMV-seropositive. Here the CDR3 reads CASSQTQGTGANVLTF. The CDR3 DNA is TGCGCCAGCAGCCAAACCCAGGGTACCGGGGCCAACGTCCTGACTTTC.